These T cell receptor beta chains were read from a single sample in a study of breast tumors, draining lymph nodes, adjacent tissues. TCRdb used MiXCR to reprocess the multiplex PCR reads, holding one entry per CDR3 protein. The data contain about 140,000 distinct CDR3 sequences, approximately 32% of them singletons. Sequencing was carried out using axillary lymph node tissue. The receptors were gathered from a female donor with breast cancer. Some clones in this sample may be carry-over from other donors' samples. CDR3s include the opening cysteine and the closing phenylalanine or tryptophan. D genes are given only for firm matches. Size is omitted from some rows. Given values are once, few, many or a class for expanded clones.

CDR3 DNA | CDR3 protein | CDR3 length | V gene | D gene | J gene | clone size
TGCGCCAGCAGTGAATGGGGGAGTAGCAATGAGCAGTTCTTC | CASSEWGSSNEQFF | 14 | TRBV10-1 | . | TRBJ2-1 | .
TGTGCCAGCAGAATTTCGACAGGGTATAGCAATCAGCCCCAGCATTTT | CASRISTGYSNQPQHF | 16 | TRBV2 | TRBD1 | TRBJ1-5 | once
TGCAGTGCTCGTACAGGGGACCAGCCCCAGTACTTC | CSARTGDQPQYF | 12 | TRBV20-1 | TRBD1 | TRBJ2-5 | .
TGTGCCAGCAGCGAACAGGTGAAAGCTTTCTTT | CASSEQVKAFF | 11 | TRBV6-1 | . | TRBJ1-1 | .
TGCAGTGCTAGAGATTTAGGACTAGGGAAAGAGACCCAGTACTTC | CSARDLGLGKETQYF | 15 | TRBV20-1 | TRBD2 | TRBJ2-5 | many
TGTGCCAGCAGCCAAGGGGGGGGCGAAGGGAATCAGCCCCAGCATTTT | CASSQGGGEGNQPQHF | 16 | TRBV28 | . | TRBJ1-5 | few
TGCGCCAGCAGCCAAGGTGAGCAGTTCTTC | CASSQGEQFF | 10 | TRBV4-1 | . | TRBJ2-1 | .
TGTGCCAGCAGTCCCCGGGGGGCCTACGAGCAGTACTTC | CASSPRGAYEQYF | 13 | TRBV6-1 | TRBD2 | TRBJ2-7 | few
TGCAGCTCGGGGGCTTTAGCGGGTCACCAAGAGACCCAGTACTTC | CSSGALAGHQETQYF | 15 | TRBV29-1 | . | TRBJ2-5 | many
TGTGCCAGCAGCGTCGCACAGGGGATCACTGAAGCTTTCTTT | CASSVAQGITEAFF | 14 | TRBV7-2 | TRBD1 | TRBJ1-1 | few
TGTGCCAGCAGCCCAGGGACTAGCGGGGCGAGGGAGACCCAGTACTTC | CASSPGTSGARETQYF | 16 | TRBV7-9 | TRBD2 | TRBJ2-5 | many
TGTGCCAGCAGCTTATCGTGGGGAAGCAATCAGCCCCAGCATTTT | CASSLSWGSNQPQHF | 15 | TRBV7-2 | . | TRBJ1-5 | many
TGTGCCAGCAGTTTAGGCGGACAGGGGGCGAATGAAAAACTGTTTTTT | CASSLGGQGANEKLFF | 16 | TRBV12-3/TRBV12-4 | TRBD1 | TRBJ1-4 | many
TGCAGCGTAAAAGCGGAGCTCTCCTACGAGCAGTACTTC | CSVKAELSYEQYF | 13 | TRBV29-1 | . | TRBJ2-7 | once